Below, 2 T cell receptor beta chains from the same sample are listed, as sequenced in a study of T cell clonality in common variable immunodeficiency (dated by TCRdb to 2014 to 2015). What the research found in general, with its limitations: Reportedly, TCRbeta sequences from CVID had fewer deletions and N-nucleotide insertions, and highly modified clones with 13 or more V deletions were absent from CVID.

For these receptors, no antigen is known. The method was the immunoSEQ multiplex PCR assay. What TCRdb holds here is the immuneACCESS table cut down to in-frame rearrangements. Part of the clones is not present; checked against another copy, under half of the missing clones reflect an unresolved V gene, and the others are unexplained. The table shows approximately 35,000 clones here, with no singletons. The biggest ten clones account for 6.1% of the sample. The sequencing sample was made of peripheral blood mononuclear cells. These receptors were obtained from a human donor with common variable immunodeficiency.

Of note for this clone: Coverage ceases 3 residues before the CDR3 finishes, and the germline J gene fills in the end. The V call is TRBV19, the J call TRBJ1-2; TRBD1 might be the D (5 bases). This CDR3 is built from 16 residues. Germline V gene data show CDR1 as LNHDA and CDR2 as SQIVND (reference sequence). V lost 3 bases to trimming and J lost 4 bases, with 18 bases between them. Incomplete CDR3 DNA: TGTGCCAGTAGTATCCTGCCGTTTCAGGGAACCTATGGC. Amino acid sequence: CASSILPFQGTYG. The entire CDR3 protein reads CASSILPFQGTYGYTF.

Concerning this clone itself: The DNA ends 3 residues before the CDR3 does, and the rest of the CDR3 is filled in from the germline J gene. The V call is TRBV19, the J call TRBJ2-6; 7 bases are shared with TRBD2. J gave up 1 base and V 5 bases, and 2 bases lay outside the gene matches. This CDR3 contains 15 residues. The germline CDR1 and CDR2 sequences are LNHDA and SQIVND (reference sequence). The CDR3 protein is CASSGGDSGANVLTF. Partial CDR3 DNA: TGTGCCAGTAGTGGGGGGGATTCTGGGGCCAACGTC.